Included here is one TCR beta chain sequence, with context. The antigen is unknown. Generated by immunoSEQ multiplex PCR, the TCRdb table keeps only in-frame clones and is missing some. In the table there are about 35,000 clones, about four fifths of which are singletons. Time point of the sample: week 11, during vaccination. A 20-mer mutant IDH1 peptide at 300 ug was injected subcutaneously with topical imiquimod. The V gene's germline CDR1 is LNHDA and CDR2 SQIVND (reference sequence). CDR3 length: 15 residues. V was clipped by 5 bases and J by 2 bases; unmatched bases: 6. The sample is drawn from a study of a mutant IDH1 vaccine in newly diagnosed glioma. Across the study: Eight vaccine injections were given to patients in weeks 1, 3, 5, 7, 11, 15, 19 and 23. Vaccines began 4-6 weeks after radiotherapy alone, or with temozolomide cycles. Pretreatment consisted of radiotherapy, temozolomide, or both, with most receiving both. Study-level results: Among patients, nearly 95% showed immune responses induced by the vaccine.

The sequencing here drew on peripheral blood mononuclear cells (PBMCs), taken from a glioma patient whose treatment included an IDH1 peptide vaccine. This TCR was sampled from a woman aged 30 to 39 with glioma. Some clones in this sample may be carry-over from other donors' samples. The V call is TRBV19, the J call TRBJ2-7, with TRBD1 identical over 10 bases. Here the CDR3 reads CASSVGTGETYEQYF. The DNA of the CDR3 is TGTGCCAGTAGTGTCGGGACAGGGGAAACCTACGAGCAGTACTTC.